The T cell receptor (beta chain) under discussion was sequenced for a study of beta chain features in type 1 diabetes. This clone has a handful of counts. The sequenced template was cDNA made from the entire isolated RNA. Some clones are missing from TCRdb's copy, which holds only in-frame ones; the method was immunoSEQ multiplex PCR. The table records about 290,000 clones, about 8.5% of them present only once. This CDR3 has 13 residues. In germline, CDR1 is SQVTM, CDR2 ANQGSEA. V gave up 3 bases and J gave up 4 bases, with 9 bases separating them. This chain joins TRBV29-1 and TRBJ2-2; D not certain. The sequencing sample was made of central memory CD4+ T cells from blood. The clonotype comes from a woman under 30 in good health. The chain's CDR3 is CSVDGRRTGELFF. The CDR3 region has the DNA TGCAGCGTTGACGGCCGGCGCACCGGGGAGCTGTTTTTT.